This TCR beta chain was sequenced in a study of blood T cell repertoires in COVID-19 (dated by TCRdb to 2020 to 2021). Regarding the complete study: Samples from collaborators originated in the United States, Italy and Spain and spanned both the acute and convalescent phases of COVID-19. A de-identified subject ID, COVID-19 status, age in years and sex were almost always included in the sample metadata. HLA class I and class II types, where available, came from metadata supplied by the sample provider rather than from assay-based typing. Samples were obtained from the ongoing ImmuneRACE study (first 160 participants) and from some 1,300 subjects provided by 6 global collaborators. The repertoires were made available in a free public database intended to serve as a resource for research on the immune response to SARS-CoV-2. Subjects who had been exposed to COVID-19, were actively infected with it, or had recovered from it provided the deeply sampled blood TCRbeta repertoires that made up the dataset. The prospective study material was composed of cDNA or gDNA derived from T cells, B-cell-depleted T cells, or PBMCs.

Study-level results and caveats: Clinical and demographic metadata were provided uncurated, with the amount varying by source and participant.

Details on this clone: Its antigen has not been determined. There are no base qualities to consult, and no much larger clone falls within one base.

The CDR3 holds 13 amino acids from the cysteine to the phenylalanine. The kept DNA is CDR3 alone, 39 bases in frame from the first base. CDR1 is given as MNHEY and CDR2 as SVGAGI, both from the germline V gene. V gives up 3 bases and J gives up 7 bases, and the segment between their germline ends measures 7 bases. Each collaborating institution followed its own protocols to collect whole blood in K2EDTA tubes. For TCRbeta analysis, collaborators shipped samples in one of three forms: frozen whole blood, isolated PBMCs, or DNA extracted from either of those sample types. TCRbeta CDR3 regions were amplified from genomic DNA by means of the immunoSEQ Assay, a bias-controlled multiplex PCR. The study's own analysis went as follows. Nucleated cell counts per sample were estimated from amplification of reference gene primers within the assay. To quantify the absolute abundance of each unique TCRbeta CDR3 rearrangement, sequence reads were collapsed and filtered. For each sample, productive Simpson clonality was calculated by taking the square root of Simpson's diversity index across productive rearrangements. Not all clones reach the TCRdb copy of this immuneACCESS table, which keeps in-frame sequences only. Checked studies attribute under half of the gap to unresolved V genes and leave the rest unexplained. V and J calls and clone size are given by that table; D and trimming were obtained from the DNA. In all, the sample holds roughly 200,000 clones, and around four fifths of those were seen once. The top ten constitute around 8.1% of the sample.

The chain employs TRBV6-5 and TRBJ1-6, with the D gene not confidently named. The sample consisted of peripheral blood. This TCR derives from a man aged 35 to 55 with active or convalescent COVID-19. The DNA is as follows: TGTGCCAGCAGTTATCGGGGAAATTCACCCCTCCACTTT. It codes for CASSYRGNSPLHF.